The sequence of this T cell receptor (beta chain) was determined in a study of technical replicates of blood from a few donors. Looked up from germline, CDR1 is DFQATT and CDR2 is SNEGSKA (reference sequence). There are 10 residues in the CDR3. J lost 6 bases, V lost 6 bases, and 2 bases had no gene match. Sequencing used immunoSEQ multiplex PCR; TCRdb keeps in-frame clones, though not all of them. The table records 75,000 to 100,000 clones, about 95% of them present only once. The chain recombines TRBV20-1 with TRBJ2-7, with 7 bases that match TRBD2. The sample was T cells isolated from PBMCs. The sequence derives from a human donor in good health. The CDR3 DNA sequence: TGCAGTGCCCCGGGGGGCGAGCAGTACTTC. Translation: CSAPGGEQYF.